The T cell receptor beta chain under discussion was sequenced for a study of beta chain features in type 1 diabetes. Broader study findings: Sampled from patients, naive, central memory and Treg TCRB repertoires appeared more similar than those sampled from healthy donors. Fewer insertions but more deletions were seen at VDJ junctions in type 1 diabetes patients.

The entirety of the isolated RNA underwent reverse transcription, so expressed TCRB transcripts were sequenced. Measured with immunoSEQ multiplex PCR; TCRdb has only the in-frame clones, and not every one. The sample holds fewer than 400,000 clones, under 8.5% seen once. This clone turned up a few times. Its antigen remains unknown. This receptor was identified in a woman aged 18-29 years in good health. The source material was central memory CD4+ T cells from blood.

Written as DNA, the CDR3 is TGTGCCAGCAGCCACCAGCCACGGGGCCTCTATGAGCAGTTCTTC. This translates into CASSHQPRGLYEQFF. This chain uses TRBV11-1 with TRBJ2-1; either TRBD1 or TRBD2 may supply D (5 bases each). Germline V gene data show CDR1 as SGHAT and CDR2 as FQDESV (reference sequence). The CDR3 sequence is 15 residues long. V shed 5 bases and J shed 8 bases, with 19 bases lying between them.